In its sample, the clone carrying this T cell receptor (beta chain) was seen a few times. The antigen remains unidentified. One entry per CDR3 protein results from TCRdb running MiXCR on the reads. The sample consists of about 42,000 distinct CDR3 sequences, 12% of them appearing once. This entry comes from a study of type 1 regulatory T cells. Study-wide context: An in vitro protocol generated T-allo10, a Tr1-enriched, alloantigen-specific CD4 T cell product. Study results and caveats: Type 1 regulatory T cells had a more restricted TCR repertoire than non-type 1 regulatory T cells.

The sequenced sample was cultured non-Tr1 T cells, either the whole culture or a sorted T cell fraction (not recorded which). The clonotype was recovered from a human donor in good health.

The chain's CDR3 is CASSAAGTGSQVNTEAFF. As DNA, the CDR3 is TGTGCCAGCAGCGCCGCCGGGACAGGTTCACAGGTTAACACTGAAGCTTTCTTT. The chain combines TRBV21-1 with TRBJ1-1; TRBD1, the D gene given by the table, was not confirmed from the DNA. TRBV21-1 is given as a pseudogene. The CDR3 is 18 amino acids.